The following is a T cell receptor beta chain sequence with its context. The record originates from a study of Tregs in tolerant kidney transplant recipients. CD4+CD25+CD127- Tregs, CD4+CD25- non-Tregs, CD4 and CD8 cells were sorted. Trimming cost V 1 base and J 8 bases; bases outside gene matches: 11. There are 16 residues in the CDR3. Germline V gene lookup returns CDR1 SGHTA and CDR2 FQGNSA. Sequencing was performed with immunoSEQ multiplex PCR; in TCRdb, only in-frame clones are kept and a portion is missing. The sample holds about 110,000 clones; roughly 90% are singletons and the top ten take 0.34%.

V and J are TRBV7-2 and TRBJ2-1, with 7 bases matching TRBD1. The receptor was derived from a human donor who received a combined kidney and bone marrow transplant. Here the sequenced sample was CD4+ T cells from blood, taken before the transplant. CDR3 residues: CASSLGGTASMDEQFF. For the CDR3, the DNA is TGTGCCAGCAGCTTAGGGGGGACAGCGAGCATGGATGAGCAGTTCTTC.